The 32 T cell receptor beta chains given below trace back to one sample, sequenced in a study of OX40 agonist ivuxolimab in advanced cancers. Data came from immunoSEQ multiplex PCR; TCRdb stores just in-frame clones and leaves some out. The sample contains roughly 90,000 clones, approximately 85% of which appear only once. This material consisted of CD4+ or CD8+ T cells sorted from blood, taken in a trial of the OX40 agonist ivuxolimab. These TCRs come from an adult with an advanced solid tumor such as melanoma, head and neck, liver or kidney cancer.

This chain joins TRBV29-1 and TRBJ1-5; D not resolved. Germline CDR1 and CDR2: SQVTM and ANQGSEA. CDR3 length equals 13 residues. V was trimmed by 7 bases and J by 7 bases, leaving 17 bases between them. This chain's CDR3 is CSALAGVGQPQHF. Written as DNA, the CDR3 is TGCAGCGCCTTAGCAGGAGTAGGGCAGCCCCAGCATTTT.

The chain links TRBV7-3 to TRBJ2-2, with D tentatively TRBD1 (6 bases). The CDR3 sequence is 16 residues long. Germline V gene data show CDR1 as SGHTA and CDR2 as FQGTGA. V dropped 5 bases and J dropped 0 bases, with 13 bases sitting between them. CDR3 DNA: TGTGCCAGCAGCCAGAGACAGGCAGCGAACACCGGGGAGCTGTTTTTT. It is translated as CASSQRQAANTGELFF.

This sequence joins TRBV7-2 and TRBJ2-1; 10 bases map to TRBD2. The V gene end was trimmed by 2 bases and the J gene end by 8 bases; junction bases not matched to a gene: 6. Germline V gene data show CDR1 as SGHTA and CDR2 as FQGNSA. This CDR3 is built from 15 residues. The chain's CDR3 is CASSLRASGGHEQFF. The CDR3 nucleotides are TGTGCCAGCAGCTTACGCGCTAGCGGGGGCCATGAGCAGTTCTTC.

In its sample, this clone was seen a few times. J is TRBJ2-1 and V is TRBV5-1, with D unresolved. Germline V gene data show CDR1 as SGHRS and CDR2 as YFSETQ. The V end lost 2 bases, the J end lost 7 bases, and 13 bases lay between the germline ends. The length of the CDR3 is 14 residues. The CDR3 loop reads CASSFRNLGNEQFF. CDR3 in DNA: TGCGCCAGCAGCTTCCGGAATTTGGGTAATGAGCAGTTCTTC.

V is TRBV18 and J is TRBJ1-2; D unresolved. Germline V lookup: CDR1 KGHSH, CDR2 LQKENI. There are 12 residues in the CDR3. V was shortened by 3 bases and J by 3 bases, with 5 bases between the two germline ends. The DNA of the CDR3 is TGTGCCAGCTCACCTGGGGACTATGGCTACACCTTC. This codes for CASSPGDYGYTF.

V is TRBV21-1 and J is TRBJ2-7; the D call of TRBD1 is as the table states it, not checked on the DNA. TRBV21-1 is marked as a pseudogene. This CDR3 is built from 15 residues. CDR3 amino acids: CASSKEGDLSYEQYV. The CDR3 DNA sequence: TGTGCCAGCAGCAAAGAGGGGGATCTGTCCTACGAGCAGTACGTC.

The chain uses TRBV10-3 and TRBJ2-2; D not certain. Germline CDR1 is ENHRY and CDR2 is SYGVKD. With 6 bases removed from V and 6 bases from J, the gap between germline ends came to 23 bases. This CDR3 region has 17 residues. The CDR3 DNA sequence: TGTGCCATCAGCGCTGTGCATACAGTGCGAAGTGCCGGGGAGCTGTTTTTT. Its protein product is CAISAVHTVRSAGELFF.

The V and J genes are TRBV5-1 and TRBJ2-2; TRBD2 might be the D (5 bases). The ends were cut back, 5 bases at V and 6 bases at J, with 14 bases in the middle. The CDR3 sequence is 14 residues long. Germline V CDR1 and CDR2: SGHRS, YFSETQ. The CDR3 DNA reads TGCGCCAGCAGGCAGGAGGTACTGTCCGGGGAGCTGTTTTTT. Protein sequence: CASRQEVLSGELFF.

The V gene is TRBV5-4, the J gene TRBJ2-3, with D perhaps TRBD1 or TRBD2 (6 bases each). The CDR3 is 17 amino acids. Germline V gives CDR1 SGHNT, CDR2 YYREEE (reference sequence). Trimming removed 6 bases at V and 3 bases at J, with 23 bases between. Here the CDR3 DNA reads TGTGCCAGCAACTTAATGAGGGGGGTGGGCGGTACAGATACGCAGTATTTT. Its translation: CASNLMRGVGGTDTQYF.

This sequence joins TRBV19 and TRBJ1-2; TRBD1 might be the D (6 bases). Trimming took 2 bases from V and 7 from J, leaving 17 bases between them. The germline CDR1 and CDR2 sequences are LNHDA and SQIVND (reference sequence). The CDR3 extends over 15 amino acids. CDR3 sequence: CASSIPTGRGIGYTF. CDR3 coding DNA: TGTGCCAGTAGTATACCCACAGGGCGAGGGATTGGCTACACCTTC.

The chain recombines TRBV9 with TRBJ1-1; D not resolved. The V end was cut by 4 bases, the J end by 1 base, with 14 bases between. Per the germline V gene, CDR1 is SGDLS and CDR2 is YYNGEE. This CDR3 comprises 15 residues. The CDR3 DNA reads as TGTGCCAGCAGCCCAGAGGGCAGAGGGAACACTGAAGCTTTCTTT. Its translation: CASSPEGRGNTEAFF.

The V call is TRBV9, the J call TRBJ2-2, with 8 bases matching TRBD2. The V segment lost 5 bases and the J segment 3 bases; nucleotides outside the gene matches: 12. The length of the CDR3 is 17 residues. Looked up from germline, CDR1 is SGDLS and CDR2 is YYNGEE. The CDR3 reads CASSAGRGGYDTGELFF. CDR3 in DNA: TGTGCCAGCAGTGCAGGCCGGGGGGGCTATGACACCGGGGAGCTGTTTTTT. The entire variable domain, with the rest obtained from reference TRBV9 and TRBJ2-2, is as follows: DSGVTQTPKHLITATGQRVTLRCSPRSGDLSVYWYQQSLDQGLQFLIQYYNGEERAKGNILERFSAQQFPDLHSELNLSSLELGDSALYFCASSAGRGGYDTGELFFGEGSRLTVL.

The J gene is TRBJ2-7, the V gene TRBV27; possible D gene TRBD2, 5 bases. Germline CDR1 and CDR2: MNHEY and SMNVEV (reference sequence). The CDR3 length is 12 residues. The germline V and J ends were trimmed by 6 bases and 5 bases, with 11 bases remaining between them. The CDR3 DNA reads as TGTGCCAGCAGCCATATGGAGGACGAGCAGTACTTC. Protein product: CASSHMEDEQYF.

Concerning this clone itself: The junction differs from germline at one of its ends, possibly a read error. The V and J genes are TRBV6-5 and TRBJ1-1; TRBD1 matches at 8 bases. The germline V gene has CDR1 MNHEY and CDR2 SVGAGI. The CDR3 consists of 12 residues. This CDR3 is CAISGQGTEAFF. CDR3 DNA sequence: TGTGCCATCAGTGGACAGGGCACTGAAGCTTTCTTT.

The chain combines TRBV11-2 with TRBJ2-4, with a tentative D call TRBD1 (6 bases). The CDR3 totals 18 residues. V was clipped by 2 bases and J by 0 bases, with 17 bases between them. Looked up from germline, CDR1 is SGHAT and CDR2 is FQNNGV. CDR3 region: CASSLHSFGGLAKNIQYF. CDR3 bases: TGTGCCAGCAGCTTACACTCGTTTGGGGGCCTAGCCAAAAACATTCAGTACTTC.

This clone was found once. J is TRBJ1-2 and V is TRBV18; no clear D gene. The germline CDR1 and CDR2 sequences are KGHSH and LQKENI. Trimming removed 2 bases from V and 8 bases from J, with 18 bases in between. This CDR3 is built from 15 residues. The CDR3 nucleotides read TGTGCCAGCTCACCAAACCGGGCAGCCGGTATAGGCTACACCTTC. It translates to CASSPNRAAGIGYTF. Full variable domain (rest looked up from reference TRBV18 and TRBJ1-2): NAGVMQNPRHLVRRRGQEARLRCSPMKGHSHVYWYRQLPEEGLKFMVYLQKENIIDESGMPKERFSAEFPKEGPSILRIQQVVRGDSAAYFCASSPNRAAGIGYTFGSGTRLTVV.

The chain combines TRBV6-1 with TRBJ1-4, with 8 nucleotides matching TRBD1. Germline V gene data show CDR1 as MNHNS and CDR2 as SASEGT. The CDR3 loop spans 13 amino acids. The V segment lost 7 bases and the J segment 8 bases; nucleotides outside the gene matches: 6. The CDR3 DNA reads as TGTGCCAGCAATGACAGGACAGGGGAAAAACTGTTTTTT. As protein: CASNDRTGEKLFF.

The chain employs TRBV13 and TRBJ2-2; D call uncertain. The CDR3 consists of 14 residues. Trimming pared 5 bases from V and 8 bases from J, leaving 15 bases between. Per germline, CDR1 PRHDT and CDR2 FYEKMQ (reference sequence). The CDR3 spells CASSPGMVRGELFF. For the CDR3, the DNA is TGTGCCAGCAGCCCTGGAATGGTTAGGGGGGAGCTGTTTTTT.

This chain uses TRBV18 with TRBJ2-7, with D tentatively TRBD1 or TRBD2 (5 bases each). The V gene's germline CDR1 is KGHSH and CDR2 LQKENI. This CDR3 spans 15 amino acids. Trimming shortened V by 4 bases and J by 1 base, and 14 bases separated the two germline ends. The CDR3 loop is CASSHGTTKSYEQYF. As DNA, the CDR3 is TGTGCCAGCTCACACGGGACCACTAAATCCTACGAGCAGTACTTC.

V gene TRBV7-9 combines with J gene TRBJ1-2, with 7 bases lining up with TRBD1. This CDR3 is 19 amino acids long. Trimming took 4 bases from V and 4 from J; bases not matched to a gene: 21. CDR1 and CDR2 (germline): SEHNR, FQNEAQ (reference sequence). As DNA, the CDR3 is TGTGCCAGCAGCTCCTTCAGGGCTTTGGGAAAAGACAGGGTCTATGGCTACACCTTC. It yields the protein CASSSFRALGKDRVYGYTF. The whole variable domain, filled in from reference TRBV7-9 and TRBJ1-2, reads DTGVSQNPRHKITKRGQNVTFRCDPISEHNRLYWYRQTLGQGPEFLTYFQNEAQLEKSRLLSDRFSAERPKGSFSTLEIQRTEQGDSAMYLCASSSFRALGKDRVYGYTFGSGTRLTVV.

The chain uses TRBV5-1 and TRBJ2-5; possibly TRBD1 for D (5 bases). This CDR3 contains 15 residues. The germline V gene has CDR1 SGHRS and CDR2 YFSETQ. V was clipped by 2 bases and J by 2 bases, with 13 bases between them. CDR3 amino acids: CASSFMWGSQETQYF. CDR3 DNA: TGCGCCAGCAGCTTTATGTGGGGCAGTCAAGAGACCCAGTACTTC. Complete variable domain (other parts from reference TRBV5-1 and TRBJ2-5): KAGVTQTPRYLIKTRGQQVTLSCSPISGHRSVSWYQQTPGQGLQFLFEYFSETQRNKGNFPGRFSGRQFSNSRSEMNVSTLELGDSALYLCASSFMWGSQETQYFGPGTRLLVL.

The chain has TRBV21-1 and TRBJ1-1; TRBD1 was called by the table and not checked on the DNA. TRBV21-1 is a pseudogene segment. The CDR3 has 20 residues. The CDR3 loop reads CARRIYISGTGDDMNTEAFF. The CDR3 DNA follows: TGTGCCAGGCGGATCTACATCTCCGGGACAGGGGACGACATGAACACTGAAGCTTTCTTT.

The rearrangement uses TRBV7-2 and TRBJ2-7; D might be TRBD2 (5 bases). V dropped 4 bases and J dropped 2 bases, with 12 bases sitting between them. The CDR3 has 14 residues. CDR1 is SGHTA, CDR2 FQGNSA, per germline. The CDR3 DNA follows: TGTGCCAGCAGCTCGGGCTTCGGGACCTACGAGCAGTACTTC. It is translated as CASSSGFGTYEQYF.

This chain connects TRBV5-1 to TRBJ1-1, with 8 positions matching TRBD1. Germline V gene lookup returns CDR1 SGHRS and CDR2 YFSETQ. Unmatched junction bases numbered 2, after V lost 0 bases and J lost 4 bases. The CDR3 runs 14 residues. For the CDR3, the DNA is TGCGCCAGCAGCTTGGGTACAGGGGGCACTGAAGCTTTCTTT. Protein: CASSLGTGGTEAFF. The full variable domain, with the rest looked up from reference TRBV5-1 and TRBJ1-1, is KAGVTQTPRYLIKTRGQQVTLSCSPISGHRSVSWYQQTPGQGLQFLFEYFSETQRNKGNFPGRFSGRQFSNSRSEMNVSTLELGDSALYLCASSLGTGGTEAFFGQGTRLTVV.

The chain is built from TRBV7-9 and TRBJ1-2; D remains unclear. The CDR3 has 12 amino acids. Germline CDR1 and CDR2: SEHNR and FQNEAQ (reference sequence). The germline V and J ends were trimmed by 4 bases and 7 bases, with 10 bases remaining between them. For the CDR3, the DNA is TGTGCCAGCAGCTGGGCTGGAACTGGCTACACCTTC. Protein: CASSWAGTGYTF.

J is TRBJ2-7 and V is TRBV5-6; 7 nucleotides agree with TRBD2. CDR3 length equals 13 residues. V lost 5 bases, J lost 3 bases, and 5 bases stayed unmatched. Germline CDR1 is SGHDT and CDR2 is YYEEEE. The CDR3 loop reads CASRVRTSYEQYF. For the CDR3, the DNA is TGTGCCAGCAGGGTGAGGACTAGCTACGAGCAGTACTTC.

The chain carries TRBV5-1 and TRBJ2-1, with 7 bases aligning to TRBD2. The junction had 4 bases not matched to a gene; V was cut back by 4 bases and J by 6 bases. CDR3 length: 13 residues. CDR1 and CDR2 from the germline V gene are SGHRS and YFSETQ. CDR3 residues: CASSAGVANEQFF. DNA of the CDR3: TGCGCCAGCAGCGCGGGGGTGGCCAATGAGCAGTTCTTC.

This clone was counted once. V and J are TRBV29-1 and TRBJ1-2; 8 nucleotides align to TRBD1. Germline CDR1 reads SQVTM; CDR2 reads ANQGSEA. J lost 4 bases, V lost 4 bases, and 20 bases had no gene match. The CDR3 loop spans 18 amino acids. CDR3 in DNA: TGCAGCGTTGCTGACCTCCTTCAGGGGGCGCGGAGTCTCTATGGCTACACCTTC. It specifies CSVADLLQGARSLYGYTF.

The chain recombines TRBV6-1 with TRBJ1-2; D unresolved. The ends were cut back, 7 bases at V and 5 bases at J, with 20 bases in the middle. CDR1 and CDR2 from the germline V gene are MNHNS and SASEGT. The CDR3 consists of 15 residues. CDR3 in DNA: TGTGCCAGCACTCCCGACCGGCAGTTTCCTTATGGCTACACCTTC. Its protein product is CASTPDRQFPYGYTF.

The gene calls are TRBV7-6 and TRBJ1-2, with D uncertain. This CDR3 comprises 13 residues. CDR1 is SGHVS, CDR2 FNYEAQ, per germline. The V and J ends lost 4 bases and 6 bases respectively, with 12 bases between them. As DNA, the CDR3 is TGTGCCAGCAGCTCCTCTATGGGTGATGGCTACACCTTC. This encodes CASSSSMGDGYTF.

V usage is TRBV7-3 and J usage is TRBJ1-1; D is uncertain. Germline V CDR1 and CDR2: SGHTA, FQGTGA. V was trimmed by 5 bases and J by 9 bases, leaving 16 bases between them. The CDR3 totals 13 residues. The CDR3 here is CASSVDRNLQAFF. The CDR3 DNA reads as TGTGCCAGCAGCGTGGACCGAAATTTACAAGCTTTCTTT.

CDR3 sequence reads: CASSSTPAGAGTDTQYF. The CDR3 bases are TGCGCCAGCAGTAGCACCCCGGCGGGGGCGGGCACAGATACGCAGTATTTT. V usage is TRBV5-1 and J usage is TRBJ2-3; D is perhaps TRBD2 (7 bases). Germline values: CDR1 SGHRS, CDR2 YFSETQ. This CDR3 contains 17 residues. V was clipped by 5 bases and J by 1 base, with 20 bases between them.